The next 14 T cell receptor beta chains were all read from a single sample in a study of CD8+ T cells in alopecia areata. RNA was extracted and reverse transcribed into cDNA as the sequencing template. Data came from immunoSEQ multiplex PCR; TCRdb stores just in-frame clones and leaves some out. The data hold about 140,000 clones, with roughly 52% observed a single time. Sample treatment: oral pan-JAK inhibitor, 5-10 mg twice daily. The sample in question was CD8+ T cells sorted from blood, obtained at week 4, from a patient treated with tofacitinib. The receptors derive from a human donor with alopecia areata.

Remarks on this clone: This specimen includes other DNA sequences encoding the same CDR3. The CDR3 is CATSRGTGYGYTF. The CDR3 DNA reads as TGTGCCACCAGCAGAGGGACCGGCTATGGCTACACCTTC. The chain links TRBV15 to TRBJ1-2; D gene ambiguous. The CDR3 runs 13 residues. Germline CDR1 reads LNHNV; CDR2 reads YYDKDF (reference sequence). V was shortened by 1 base and J by 4 bases, with 7 bases between the two germline ends.

CDR3 nucleotides: TGCAGCGTAGAGCGGGGGAGGCAAGAGACCCAGTACTTC. This sequence encodes CSVERGRQETQYF. This chain links TRBV29-1 with TRBJ2-5; TRBD2 matches at 8 bases. The CDR3 spans 13 residues. Germline V gene sequence: CDR1 SQVTM, CDR2 ANQGSEA. The V and J ends lost 6 bases and 2 bases, in that order; junction bases with no gene match: 5.

This clone appeared a few times. The genes are TRBV11-2 and TRBJ2-7, with D perhaps TRBD2 (6 bases). With 0 bases removed from V and 9 bases from J, the gap between germline ends came to 18 bases. Looked up from germline, CDR1 is SGHAT and CDR2 is FQNNGV. This CDR3 comprises 15 residues. CDR3 sequence reads: CASSLDGGLRGVQYF. CDR3 DNA sequence: TGTGCCAGCAGCTTAGATGGGGGGTTGCGGGGTGTGCAGTACTTC.

V usage is TRBV5-6 and J usage is TRBJ1-2; D is ambiguous. The CDR3 runs to 12 residues. V was trimmed by 5 bases and J by 8 bases, leaving 13 bases between them. Germline loops: CDR1 SGHDT, CDR2 YYEEEE. In DNA form, the CDR3 reads TGTGCCAGCAGTGCCGGTAGTATGGGCTACACCTTC. As protein: CASSAGSMGYTF.

This rearrangement joins TRBV30 to TRBJ1-1; TRBD1 matches 7 bases. The germline CDR1 and CDR2 sequences are GTSNPN and SVGIG (reference sequence). This CDR3 has 13 amino acids. Trimming at V came to 5 bases and at J to 1 base, leaving 4 bases not matched to a gene. As DNA, the CDR3 is TGTGCCTGGGACAGGGTGGGGAACACTGAAGCTTTCTTT. Its translation is CAWDRVGNTEAFF. Based on the CDR3 plus reference TRBV30 and TRBJ1-1, the full variable domain is SQTIHQWPATLVQPVGSPLSLECTVEGTSNPNLYWYRQAAGRGLQLLFYSVGIGQISSEVPQNLSASRPQDRQFILSSKKLLLSDSGFYLCAWDRVGNTEAFFGQGTRLTVV.

The chain carries TRBV14 and TRBJ2-7; D ambiguous. Looked up from germline, CDR1 is SGHDN and CDR2 is FVKESK. The ends were cut back, 5 bases at V and 0 bases at J, with 2 bases in the middle. This CDR3 is 11 amino acids long. The CDR3 reads CASSNSYEQYF. As DNA, the CDR3 is TGTGCCAGCAGCAACTCCTACGAGCAGTACTTC.

The chain employs TRBV11-2 and TRBJ1-2; D is ambiguous. Trimming cost V 1 base and J 2 bases, with 5 bases left between them. CDR1 is SGHAT and CDR2 is FQNNGV in the germline V gene. CDR3 length equals 13 residues. CDR3 coding DNA: TGTGCCAGCAGCTTAGGGCCGAACTATGGCTACACCTTC. Residues: CASSLGPNYGYTF.

The chain has TRBV7-2 and TRBJ1-2; TRBD1 is a possible D gene (5 bases). This CDR3 has 14 amino acids. V was cut by 6 bases and J by 0 bases, with 11 bases left in between. CDR1 is SGHTA and CDR2 is FQGNSA in the germline V gene. CDR3 sequence reads: CASSRQWPNYGYTF. CDR3 in DNA: TGTGCCAGCAGTCGACAGTGGCCTAACTATGGCTACACCTTC.

V and J are TRBV30 and TRBJ2-6, with D uncertain. The V end lost 2 bases, the J end lost 0 bases, and 8 bases lay between the germline ends. CDR1 and CDR2 (germline): GTSNPN, SVGIG (reference sequence). This CDR3 spans 15 amino acids. This CDR3 reads CAWSPTDSGANVLTF. Here the CDR3 DNA reads TGTGCCTGGAGTCCGACGGACTCTGGGGCCAACGTCCTGACTTTC.

J is TRBJ2-5 and V is TRBV9, with a tentative D call TRBD1 (6 bases). CDR3 length equals 13 residues. Germline CDR1 and CDR2: SGDLS and YYNGEE. V lost 4 bases, J lost 5 bases, and 12 bases lay in between. The CDR3 DNA sequence: TGTGCCAGCAGCCCCAGGGGTTGGGAGACCCAGTACTTC. Its protein is CASSPRGWETQYF.

The chain carries TRBV6-1 and TRBJ2-5; TRBD1 might be the D (5 bases). V lost 6 bases and J lost 0, with 14 bases in between. The germline V gene has CDR1 MNHNS and CDR2 SASEGT. The CDR3 is 15 residues long. CDR3 coding DNA: TGTGCCAGCAGCCACCGCGGACACAACCAAGAGACCCAGTACTTC. Amino acid sequence: CASSHRGHNQETQYF.

V usage is TRBV10-3 and J usage is TRBJ2-7, with 10 positions matching TRBD2. V lost 4 bases and J lost 2; bases outside the gene matches: 8. Germline V CDR1 and CDR2: ENHRY, SYGVKD. The CDR3 spans 16 residues. Here the CDR3 DNA reads TGTGCCATCAGTGGCCGATTAGCGGGAGGCCCCTACGAGCAGTACTTC. This encodes CAISGRLAGGPYEQYF.

This clone was counted between two and nine times. This rearrangement joins TRBV27 to TRBJ1-5; possibly TRBD1 for D (6 bases). CDR3 length: 16 amino acids. Trimming took off 6 bases at V and 6 bases at J, with 21 bases between the two ends. Germline V gene lookup returns CDR1 MNHEY and CDR2 SMNVEV (reference sequence). The CDR3 nucleotides are TGTGCCAGCAGCCGAGGGGGGGGTAGGGCTGGTCAGCCCCAGCATTTT. Its translation is CASSRGGGRAGQPQHF.

V is TRBV9 and J is TRBJ1-1; 7 nucleotides line up with TRBD1. The germline V gene encodes CDR1 SGDLS and CDR2 YYNGEE. The junction had 5 bases not matched to a gene; V was cut back by 4 bases and J by 8 bases. This CDR3 spans 12 amino acids. Here the CDR3 reads CASSQGTAEAFF. Here the CDR3 DNA reads TGTGCCAGCAGCCAGGGGACAGCCGAAGCTTTCTTT.